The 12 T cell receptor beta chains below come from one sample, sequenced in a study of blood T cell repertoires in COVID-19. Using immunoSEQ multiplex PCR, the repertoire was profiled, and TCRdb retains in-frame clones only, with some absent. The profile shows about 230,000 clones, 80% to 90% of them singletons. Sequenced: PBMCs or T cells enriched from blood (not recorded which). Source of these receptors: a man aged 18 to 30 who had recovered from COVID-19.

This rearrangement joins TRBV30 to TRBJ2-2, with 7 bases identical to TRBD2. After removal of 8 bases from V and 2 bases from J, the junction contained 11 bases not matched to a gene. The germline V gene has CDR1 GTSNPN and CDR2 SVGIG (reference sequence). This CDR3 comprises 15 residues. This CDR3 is CASQRSGDNTGELFF. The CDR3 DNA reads TGTGCCAGCCAAAGAAGCGGGGACAACACCGGGGAGCTGTTTTTT.

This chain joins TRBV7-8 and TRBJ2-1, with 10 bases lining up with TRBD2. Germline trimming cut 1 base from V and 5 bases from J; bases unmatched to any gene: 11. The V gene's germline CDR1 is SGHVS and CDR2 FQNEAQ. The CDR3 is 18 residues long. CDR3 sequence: CASSLVGLAGDPHNEQFF. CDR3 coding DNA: TGTGCCAGCAGCTTAGTGGGGCTAGCGGGAGATCCCCACAATGAGCAGTTCTTC. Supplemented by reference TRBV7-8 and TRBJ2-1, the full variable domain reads GAGVSQSPRYKVAKRGQDVALRCDPISGHVSLFWYQQALGQGPEFLTYFQNEAQLDKSGLPSDRFFAERPEGSVSTLKIQRTQQEDSAVYLCASSLVGLAGDPHNEQFFGPGTRLTVL.

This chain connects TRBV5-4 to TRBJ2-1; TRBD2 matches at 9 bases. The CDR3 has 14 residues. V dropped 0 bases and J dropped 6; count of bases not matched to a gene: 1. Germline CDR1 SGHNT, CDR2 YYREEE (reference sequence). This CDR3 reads CASSLGGGANEQFF. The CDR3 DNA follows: TGTGCCAGCAGCTTGGGCGGGGGGGCCAATGAGCAGTTCTTC.

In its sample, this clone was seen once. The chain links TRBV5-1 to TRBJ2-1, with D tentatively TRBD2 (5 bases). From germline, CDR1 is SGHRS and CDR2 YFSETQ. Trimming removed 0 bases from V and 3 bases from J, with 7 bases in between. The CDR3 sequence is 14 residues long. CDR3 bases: TGCGCCAGCAGCTTGGGAGCGGACTACAATGAGCAGTTCTTC. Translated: CASSLGADYNEQFF.

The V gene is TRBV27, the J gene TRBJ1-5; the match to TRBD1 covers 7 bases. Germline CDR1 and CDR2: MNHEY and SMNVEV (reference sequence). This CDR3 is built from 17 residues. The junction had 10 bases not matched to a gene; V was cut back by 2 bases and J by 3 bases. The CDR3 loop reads CASSLITGAGVNQPQHF. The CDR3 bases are TGTGCCAGCAGTTTAATAACAGGGGCCGGTGTCAATCAGCCCCAGCATTTT.

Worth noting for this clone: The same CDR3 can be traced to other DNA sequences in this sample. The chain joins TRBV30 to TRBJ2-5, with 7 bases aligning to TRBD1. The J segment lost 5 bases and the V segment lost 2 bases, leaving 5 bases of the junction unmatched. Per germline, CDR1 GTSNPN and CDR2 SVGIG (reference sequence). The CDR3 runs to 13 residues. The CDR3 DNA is TGTGCCTGGAGTCGACAGGGACGGGAGACCCAGTACTTC. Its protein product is CAWSRQGRETQYF.

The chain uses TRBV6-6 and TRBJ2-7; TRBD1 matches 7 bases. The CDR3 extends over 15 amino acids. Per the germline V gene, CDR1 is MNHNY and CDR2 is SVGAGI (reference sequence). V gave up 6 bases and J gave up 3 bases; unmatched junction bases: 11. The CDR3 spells CASRQTGTLFYEQYF. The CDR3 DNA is TGTGCCAGCAGACAGACAGGGACCCTCTTCTACGAGCAGTACTTC.

The CDR3 bases are TGCGCCAGCAGTGGACAACCGGGACTAGCGGGTCGCATTGAGCAGTTCTTC. Encoded protein: CASSGQPGLAGRIEQFF. The V call is TRBV10-1, the J call TRBJ2-1; 12 bases match TRBD2. V lost 4 bases, J lost 9 bases, and 13 bases stayed unmatched. Germline CDR1 reads WNHNN; CDR2 reads SYGVQD (reference sequence). The CDR3 has 17 amino acids.

CDR3 in amino acids: CATKQGPGGQGEQFF. CDR3 sequence (DNA): TGTGCCACTAAACAGGGTCCGGGAGGGCAAGGTGAGCAGTTCTTC. The V gene is TRBV6-5, the J gene TRBJ2-1; TRBD2 aligns across 8 bases. The length of the CDR3 is 15 residues. V lost 10 bases, J lost 9 bases, and 17 bases stayed unmatched. Germline V gene sequence: CDR1 MNHEY, CDR2 SVGAGI.

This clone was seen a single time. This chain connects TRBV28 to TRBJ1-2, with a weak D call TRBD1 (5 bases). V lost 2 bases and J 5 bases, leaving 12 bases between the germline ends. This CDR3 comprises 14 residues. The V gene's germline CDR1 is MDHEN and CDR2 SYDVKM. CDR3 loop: CASSLSAGRYGYTF. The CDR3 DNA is TGTGCCAGCAGTTTAAGCGCAGGGCGGTATGGCTACACCTTC.

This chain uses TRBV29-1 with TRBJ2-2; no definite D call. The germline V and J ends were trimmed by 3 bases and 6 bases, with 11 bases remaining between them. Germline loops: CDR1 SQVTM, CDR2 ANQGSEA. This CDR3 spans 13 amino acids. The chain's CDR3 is CSVESVRSGELFF. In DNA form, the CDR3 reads TGCAGCGTTGAGTCGGTTCGGTCCGGGGAGCTGTTTTTT.

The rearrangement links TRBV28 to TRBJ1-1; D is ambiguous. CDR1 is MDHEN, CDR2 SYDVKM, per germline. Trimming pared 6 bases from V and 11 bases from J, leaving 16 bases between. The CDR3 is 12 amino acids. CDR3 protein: CASSHPGESAFF. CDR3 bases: TGTGCCAGCAGCCACCCCGGGGAGTCGGCTTTCTTT.